The present TCR beta chain was sequenced within a study of T cell changes during pregnancy in multiple sclerosis. Deletions cut 8 bases from V and 2 bases from J, with 10 bases between. The germline V gene encodes CDR1 SNHLY and CDR2 FYNNEI. The length of the CDR3 is 12 residues. Repertoires were generated with immunoSEQ multiplex PCR, while TCRdb's copy carries only in-frame clones and drops some. The sample records roughly 100,000 clones, 90% being singletons. The chain joins TRBV2 to TRBJ2-7, with D perhaps matching TRBD1 (5 bases). This TCR came from a female donor in good health, enrolled as a control in a pregnancy study. Sequences were derived from peripheral blood, sampled in the second trimester of pregnancy. CDR3 nucleotide sequence: TGTGCCAGCGGGGCACTTACCTACGAGCAGTACTTC. Protein product: CASGALTYEQYF.